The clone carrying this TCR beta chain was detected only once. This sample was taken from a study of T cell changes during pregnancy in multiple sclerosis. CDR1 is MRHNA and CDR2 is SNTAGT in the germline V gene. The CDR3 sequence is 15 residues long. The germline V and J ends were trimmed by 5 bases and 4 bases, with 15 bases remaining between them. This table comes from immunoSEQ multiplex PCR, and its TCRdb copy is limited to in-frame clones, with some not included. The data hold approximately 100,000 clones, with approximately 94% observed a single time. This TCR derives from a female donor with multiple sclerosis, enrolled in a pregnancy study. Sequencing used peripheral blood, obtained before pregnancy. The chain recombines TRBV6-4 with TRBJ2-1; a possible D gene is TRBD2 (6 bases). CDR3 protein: CASSPLARGYNEQFF. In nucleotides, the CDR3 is TGTGCCAGCAGTCCACTAGCCCGTGGATACAATGAGCAGTTCTTC.